The 5 T cell receptor beta chains below were found in one sample sequenced in a study of T cells in Graves' hyperthyroidism and ophthalmopathy. TCR beta CDR3 regions were amplified from RNA transcripts. A first-round RT-PCR of the TCR CDR3 used the HTBI primer set. TCRdb processed the multiplex PCR reads anew with MiXCR; each CDR3 protein has one entry. The sample includes 300,000 to 450,000 distinct CDR3 sequences, about 18% seen only once; the top ten take roughly 35%. Material for sequencing was blood. These receptor sequences come from a woman in her 30s with Graves' hyperthyroidism that later progressed to Graves' ophthalmopathy.

Within the sample, this clonotype is medium-sized. The CDR3 DNA reads as TGTGCCAGCAGTGCGACTACTCTGGGGAGGAGTTCCTACAATGAGCAGTTCTTC. Encoded protein: CASSATTLGRSSYNEQFF. The rearrangement joins TRBV2 to TRBJ2-1; maybe TRBD2 (6 bases). CDR3 length equals 18 residues. The germline V gene encodes CDR1 SNHLY and CDR2 FYNNEI. Trimming stripped 4 bases from V and 1 base from J, with 20 bases between.

This clonotype showed up many times. The CDR3 nucleotides are TGTGCCAGCAGCTTAGAGGGGGGCGCGAACACCGGGGAGCTGTTTTTT. Protein: CASSLEGGANTGELFF. The chain joins TRBV7-8 to TRBJ2-2; D might be TRBD1 or TRBD2, each matching 6 bases. This CDR3 contains 16 residues. Germline V gene sequence: CDR1 SGHVS, CDR2 FQNEAQ. V lost 1 base and J 0 bases, leaving 9 bases between the germline ends.

This clonotype showed up many times. CDR3 loop: CASRPIGTGDTEAFF. CDR3 bases: TGTGCCAGCAGGCCTATCGGGACAGGGGACACTGAAGCTTTCTTT. The rearrangement joins TRBV27 to TRBJ1-1, with 10 nucleotides matching TRBD1. V shed 6 bases and J 3 bases; nucleotides not matched to a gene: 7. This CDR3 contains 15 residues. Germline V CDR1 and CDR2: MNHEY, SMNVEV (reference sequence).

This chain links TRBV4-1 with TRBJ2-2; no firm D call. The CDR3 has 14 amino acids. Trimming removed 4 bases from V and 1 base from J, with 7 bases in between. CDR1 and CDR2 from the germline V gene are MGHRA and YSYEKL. The CDR3 here is CASSPPRNTGELFF. The CDR3 DNA reads TGCGCCAGCAGCCCGCCCAGGAACACCGGGGAGCTGTTTTTT.

This clonotype was observed many times. The chain employs TRBV28 and TRBJ2-5; D perhaps matches TRBD2 (6 bases). CDR1 and CDR2 (germline): MDHEN, SYDVKM. The CDR3 covers 14 residues. Trimming cost V 5 bases and J 4 bases, with 14 bases left between them. The CDR3 region is CASSGVGGRETQYF. The DNA for the CDR3 is TGTGCCAGCAGTGGGGTGGGAGGTCGAGAGACCCAGTACTTC.